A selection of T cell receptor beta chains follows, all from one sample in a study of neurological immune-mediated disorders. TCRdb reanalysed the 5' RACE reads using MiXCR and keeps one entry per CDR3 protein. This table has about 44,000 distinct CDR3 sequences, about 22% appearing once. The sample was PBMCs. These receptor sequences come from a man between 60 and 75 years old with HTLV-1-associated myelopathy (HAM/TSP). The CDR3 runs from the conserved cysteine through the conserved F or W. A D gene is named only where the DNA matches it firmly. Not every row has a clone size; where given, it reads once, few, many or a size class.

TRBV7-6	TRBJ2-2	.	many	CASSLQPGRTELFF	TGTGCCAGCAGCTTACAGCCGGGACGTACGGAGCTGTTTTTT
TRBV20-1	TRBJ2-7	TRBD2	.	CSAREAFSGSLRGYEQYF	TGCAGTGCTAGAGAGGCGTTTAGCGGGAGCCTTCGGGGCTACGAGCAGTACTTC
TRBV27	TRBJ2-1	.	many	CASRAMRPKPNEQFF	TGTGCCAGCAGGGCGATGAGACCTAAACCCAATGAGCAGTTCTTC
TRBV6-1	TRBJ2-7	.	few	CASSTGANFEQYF	TGTGCCAGCTCAACGGGGGCAAACTTCGAGCAGTACTTC
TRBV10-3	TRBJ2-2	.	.	CAISEFGNNYEQYFGPGTGELFF	.
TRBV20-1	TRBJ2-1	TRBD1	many	CSARGDRGPYNEQFF	TGCAGTGCTAGAGGGGACAGGGGCCCTTACAATGAGCAGTTCTTC
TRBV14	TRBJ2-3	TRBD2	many	CASSPIGLAGTDTQYF	TGTGCCAGCAGCCCCATCGGACTAGCGGGCACAGATACGCAGTATTTT
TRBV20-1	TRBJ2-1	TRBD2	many	CSAYGLAGGPNEQFF	TGCAGTGCTTATGGACTAGCGGGAGGGCCAAATGAGCAGTTCTTC
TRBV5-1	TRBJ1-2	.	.	CASSLAPQISPGYTF	TGCGCCAGCAGCTTGGCCCCCCAGATCTCACCGGGCTACACCTTC
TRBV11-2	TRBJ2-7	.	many	CASSSYRQPPYEQYF	TGTGCCAGCAGCTCGTATAGACAGCCACCCTACGAGCAGTACTTC
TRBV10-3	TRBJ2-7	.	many	CAIRQGGHSYEQYF	TGTGCCATCAGGCAGGGGGGACACTCCTACGAGCAGTACTTC
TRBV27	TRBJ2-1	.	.	CASQRTGYYNEQFF	TGTGCCAGTCAGCGGACGGGGTACTACAATGAGCAGTTCTTC
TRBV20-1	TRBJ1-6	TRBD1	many	CSARDLTGGESPLHF	TGCAGTGCTAGAGATCTCACAGGGGGCGAGTCACCCCTCCACTTT
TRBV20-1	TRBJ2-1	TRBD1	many	CSAWTGDRYNEQFF	TGCAGTGCTTGGACAGGGGACAGGTACAATGAGCAGTTCTTC
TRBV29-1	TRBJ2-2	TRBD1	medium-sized	CSVGWGQGLPGELFF	TGCAGCGTCGGATGGGGACAGGGTTTACCCGGGGAGCTGTTTTTT
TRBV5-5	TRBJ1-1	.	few	CASSSRPGDTEAFF	TGTGCCAGCAGTTCGAGGCCAGGGGATACTGAAGCTTTCTTT
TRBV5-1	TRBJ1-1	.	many	CASMGADTEAFF	TGCGCCAGCATGGGGGCGGACACTGAAGCTTTCTTT
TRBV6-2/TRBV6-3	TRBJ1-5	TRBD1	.	CAITRTGDGSNQPQHF	TGTGCGATCACCCGGACAGGGGATGGGAGCAATCAGCCCCAGCATTTT
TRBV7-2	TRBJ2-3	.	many	CASSFQGGGTDTQYF	TGTGCCAGCAGCTTCCAGGGCGGGGGCACAGATACGCAGTATTTT
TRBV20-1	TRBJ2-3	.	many	CSAIRSGTDTQYF	TGCAGTGCTATAAGGTCGGGGACAGATACGCAGTATTTT
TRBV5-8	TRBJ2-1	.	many	CASSAGQSSYNEQFF	TGTGCCAGCAGCGCGGGACAGAGCTCCTACAATGAGCAGTTCTTC
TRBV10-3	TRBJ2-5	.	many	CAISESMETQYF	TGTGCCATCAGTGAGTCGATGGAGACCCAGTACTTC
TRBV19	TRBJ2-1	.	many	CASKEGPYNEQFF	TGTGCCAGTAAAGAGGGGCCCTACAATGAGCAGTTCTTC
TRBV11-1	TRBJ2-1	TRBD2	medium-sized	CASSRGTSGSSYNEQFF	TGTGCCAGCAGCCGAGGGACTAGCGGGAGCTCCTACAATGAGCAGTTCTTC
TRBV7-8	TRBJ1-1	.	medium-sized	CASSLDRKNTEAFF	TGTGCCAGCAGCTTAGACAGGAAGAACACTGAAGCTTTCTTT
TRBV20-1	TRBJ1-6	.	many	CSASLSGTGNSPLHF	TGCAGTGCTAGCCTCTCCGGGACGGGAAATTCACCCCTCCACTTT
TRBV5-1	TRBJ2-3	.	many	CASSGPLGGGTDTQYF	TGCGCCAGCAGCGGCCCCTTGGGCGGTGGCACAGATACGCAGTATTTT
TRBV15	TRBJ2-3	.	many	CATSRDRNWLGTDTQYF	TGTGCCACCAGCAGAGATAGAAACTGGCTGGGCACAGATACGCAGTATTTT
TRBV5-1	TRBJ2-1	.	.	CASSVGKFGGSYNEQFF	TGCGCCAGCAGCGTTGGCAAGTTTGGAGGCTCCTACAATGAGCAGTTCTTC
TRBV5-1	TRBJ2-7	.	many	CASSLEGAGPYEQYF	TGCGCCAGCAGCTTGGAAGGTGCAGGACCCTACGAGCAGTACTTC
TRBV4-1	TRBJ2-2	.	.	CASSQGILTRQANTGELFF	TGCGCCAGCAGCCAAGGAATCTTAACCAGGCAGGCGAACACCGGGGAGCTGTTTTTT
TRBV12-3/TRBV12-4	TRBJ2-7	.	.	CASTRRPGVGEQYF	TGTGCCAGCACCCGCCGTCCGGGGGTTGGGGAGCAGTACTTC
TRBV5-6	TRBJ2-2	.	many	CASSLAGAHKNTGELFF	TGTGCCAGCAGCTTGGCAGGGGCCCATAAGAACACCGGGGAGCTGTTTTTT
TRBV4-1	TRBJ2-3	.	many	CASSQEGRSDTQYF	TGCGCCAGCAGCCAAGAGGGACGGTCAGATACGCAGTATTTT
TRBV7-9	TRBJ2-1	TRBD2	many	CASSPRTSGKYNEQFF	TGTGCCAGCAGCCCCCGGACTAGCGGGAAGTACAATGAGCAGTTCTTC
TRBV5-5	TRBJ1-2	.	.	CASSTRAGSNYGYTF	TGTGCCAGCAGCACCAGGGCAGGGAGCAACTATGGCTACACCTTC
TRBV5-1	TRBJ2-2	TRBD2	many	CASSLASGANTGELFF	TGCGCCAGCAGCTTGGCTAGCGGAGCGAACACCGGGGAGCTGTTTTTT
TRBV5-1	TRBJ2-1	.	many	CASSPDSAKQFF	TGCGCCAGCAGCCCGGACTCCGCCAAGCAGTTCTTC
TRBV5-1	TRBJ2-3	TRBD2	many	CASSKDRPGGADTQYF	TGCGCCAGCAGCAAGGATCGTCCGGGAGGTGCAGATACGCAGTATTTT
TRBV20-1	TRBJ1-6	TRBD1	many	CSARDMGQGRLDSPLHF	TGCAGTGCTAGAGACATGGGACAGGGGCGATTAGATTCACCCCTCCACTTT
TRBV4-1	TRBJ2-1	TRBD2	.	CASSRGLSGSSYNEQFF	TGCGCCAGCAGCCGCGGTCTTAGCGGGAGCTCCTACAATGAGCAGTTCTTC
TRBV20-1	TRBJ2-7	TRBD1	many	CSAPQWTGNEQYF	TGCAGTGCTCCCCAGTGGACAGGGAACGAGCAGTACTTC
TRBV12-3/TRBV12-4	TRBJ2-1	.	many	CANSGHEQFF	TGTGCCAACAGTGGACATGAGCAGTTCTTC
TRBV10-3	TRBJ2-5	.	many	CATMTDQETQYF	TGTGCCACGATGACCGACCAAGAGACCCAGTACTTC
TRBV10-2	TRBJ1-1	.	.	CASSESRGTEAFF	TGCGCCAGCAGTGAATCTAGGGGCACTGAAGCTTTCTTT
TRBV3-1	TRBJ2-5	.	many	CASSQGRQETQYF	TGTGCCAGCAGCCAAGGGCGTCAAGAGACCCAGTACTTC
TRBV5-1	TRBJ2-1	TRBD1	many	CASSLGGSGQVNEQFF	TGCGCCAGCAGCTTGGGGGGAAGCGGACAGGTCAATGAGCAGTTCTTC
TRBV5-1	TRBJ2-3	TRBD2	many	CASSLRAGVPQDTQYF	TGCGCCAGCAGCTTGCGAGCGGGAGTCCCACAAGATACGCAGTATTTT
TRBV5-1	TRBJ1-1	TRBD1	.	CTSSTQGQGSTEAFF	TGCACCAGCAGCACACAAGGACAGGGGAGCACTGAAGCTTTCTTT